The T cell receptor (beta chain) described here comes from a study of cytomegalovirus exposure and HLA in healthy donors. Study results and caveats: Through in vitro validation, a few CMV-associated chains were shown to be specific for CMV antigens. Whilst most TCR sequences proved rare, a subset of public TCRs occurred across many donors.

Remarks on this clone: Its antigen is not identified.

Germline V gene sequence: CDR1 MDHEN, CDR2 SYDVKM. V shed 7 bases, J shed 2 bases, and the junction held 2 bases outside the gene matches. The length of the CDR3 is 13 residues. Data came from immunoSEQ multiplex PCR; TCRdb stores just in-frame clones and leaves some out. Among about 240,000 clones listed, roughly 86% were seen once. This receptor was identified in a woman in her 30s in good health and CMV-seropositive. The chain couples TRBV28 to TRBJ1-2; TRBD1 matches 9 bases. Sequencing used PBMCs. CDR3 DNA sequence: TGTGCCAGCATTGACAGGGGGAACTATGGCTACACCTTC. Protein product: CASIDRGNYGYTF.